A single T cell receptor beta chain is shown here with its context. Its specificity is not known. This sample is part of a study of T cell responses to AZD1222 COVID-19 vaccine. Study information: Second-dose groups at about 4 or about 12 weeks were pooled.

Study-level findings and limits: Only after the peak T cell response were repertoires sampled. Clonal diversity was possibly underestimated; the donors were predominantly white British and more often female.

V was clipped by 3 bases and J by 3 bases; unmatched bases: 7. The CDR3 is 16 residues long. Germline V gives CDR1 LGHDT, CDR2 YNNKEL (reference sequence). Here immunoSEQ multiplex PCR was the method, and the copy in TCRdb shows in-frame clones only, minus some. Of 130,000 or so clones listed, roughly 89% are singletons. V usage is TRBV3-1 (or the pseudogene TRBV3-2) and J usage is TRBJ2-3; TRBD1 matches at 9 bases. The specimen comprised peripheral blood, sampled on day 0 of AZD1222 vaccination. The TCR was taken from an adult in good health. CDR3 region: CASSHFAGTGTDTQYF. For the CDR3, the DNA is TGTGCCAGCAGCCACTTCGCCGGGACAGGGACAGATACGCAGTATTTT.